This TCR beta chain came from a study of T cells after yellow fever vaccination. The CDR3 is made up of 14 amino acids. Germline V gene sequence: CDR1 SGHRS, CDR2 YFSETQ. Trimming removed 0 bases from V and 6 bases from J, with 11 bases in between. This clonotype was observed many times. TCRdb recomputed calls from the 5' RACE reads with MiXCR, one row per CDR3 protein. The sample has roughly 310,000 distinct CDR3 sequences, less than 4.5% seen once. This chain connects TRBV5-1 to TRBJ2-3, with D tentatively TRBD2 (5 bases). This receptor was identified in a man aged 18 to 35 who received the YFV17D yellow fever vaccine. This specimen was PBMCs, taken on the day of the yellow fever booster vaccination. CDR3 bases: TGCGCCAGCAGCTTGGGTTCTGGGGAGGATACGCAGTATTTT. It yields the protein CASSLGSGEDTQYF.